The 3 T cell receptor beta chains listed next were all sequenced from one sample in a study of T cell clonotyping in hematopoietic cell transplantation (dated by TCRdb to 2020 to 2022). The time point label, read with the paper, signifies: recipient sample about 28 days before transplant, after cytoreduction. The library came from the immunoSEQ multiplex PCR assay. The table comes from immuneACCESS by way of TCRdb, which keeps in-frame sequences with V and J called. Part of the clones is missing from these tables; in studies checked, under half for an unresolved V gene and the rest for unknown reasons. The sample table holds 15,000 to 20,000 clones, of which 70% to 85% were seen once. 15% to 20% of the sample is held by the ten biggest clonotypes. The sequencing here drew on peripheral blood mononuclear cells, taken before stem cell transplant. The receptor source for this set is a man in his sixties with acute myeloid leukemia. Some clones in this sample may be carry-over from other donors' samples.

In its sample, this clone was seen once. V and J are TRBV5-6 and TRBJ1-1; the match to TRBD1 covers 9 bases. The CDR3 totals 15 residues. Trimming at V came to 0 bases and at J to 5 bases, leaving 5 bases not matched to a gene. Per the germline V gene, CDR1 is SGHDT and CDR2 is YYEEEE. Here the CDR3 DNA reads TGTGCCAGCAGCTTGGCGGGACAGGGATGGACTGAAGCTTTCTTT. This translates into CASSLAGQGWTEAFF. The full variable domain, its missing parts supplied by reference TRBV5-6 and TRBJ1-1, is DAGVTQSPTHLIKTRGQQVTLRCSPKSGHDTVSWYQQALGQGPQFIFQYYEEEERQRGNFPDRFSGHQFPNYSSELNVNALLLGDSALYLCASSLAGQGWTEAFFGQGTRLTVV.

The V and J genes are TRBV11-3 and TRBJ2-1; 7 bases fit TRBD2. CDR1 SGHNT and CDR2 YENEEA come from the germline V gene. This CDR3 region has 16 residues. V was clipped by 1 base and J by 6 bases; unmatched bases: 9. The CDR3: CASSLGGGQGGNEQFF. The CDR3 bases are TGTGCCAGCAGCTTAGGGGGAGGGCAGGGAGGCAATGAGCAGTTCTTC.

This chain uses TRBV7-9 with TRBJ2-5; 10 bases agree with TRBD1. Trimming cost V 4 bases and J 2 bases; bases outside gene matches: 7. Germline values: CDR1 SEHNR, CDR2 FQNEAQ (reference sequence). The CDR3 has 16 amino acids. The CDR3 protein is CASSSSGTGVQETQYF. CDR3 bases: TGTGCCAGCAGCTCAAGCGGGACAGGGGTACAAGAGACCCAGTACTTC.